This T cell receptor beta chain emerged from a study of CD8+CD57+ T cells in acquired aplastic anemia. Study details: Sorted CD4+ and CD8+ cells gave a mean 3.2 ug DNA, range about 0.19 to 27.4 ug. Healthy donor CD4+ cell samples had a mean of approximately 10 million reads. General study points: Patients and controls turned out to have twenty-nine CD8+ CDR3 sequences in common. No significant patient-versus-control difference appeared in CD8+ Simpson's diversity.

This clonotype was seen many times. Its antigen is as yet unknown. Germline V gives CDR1 SGHTA, CDR2 FQGNSA. This CDR3 contains 14 residues. Trimming pared 5 bases from V and 0 bases from J, leaving 10 bases between. TCR beta VDJ and CDR3 profiling used genomic DNA as template. TCRdb re-derived calls from the reads in MiXCR, one entry per CDR3 protein. Altogether about 130,000 distinct CDR3 sequences are present, more than 40% being singletons, with the ten largest covering about 2.5%. This receptor was taken from a human donor in good health, serving as a control. The chain combines TRBV7-2 with TRBJ2-5, with D possibly TRBD1 on 6 matching bases. The sequenced sample consisted of sorted CD4+, CD8+, or CD8+CD57+ T cells (not recorded which) from PBMCs. The DNA of the CDR3 is TGTGCCAGCAGCCAGGGGCCCCACCAAGAGACCCAGTACTTC. This codes for CASSQGPHQETQYF.